The next 20 T cell receptor beta chains were all read from a single sample in a study. TCRdb re-derived calls from the reads in MiXCR, one entry per CDR3 protein. Here the sample spans hundreds of distinct CDR3 sequences, less than 10% being singletons. The sequenced sample was CD4+ T cells from synovial fluid. Source of these receptors: a human donor with rheumatoid arthritis.

This clonotype was recorded a few times. The chain carries TRBV11-2 and TRBJ2-3, with D unresolved. This CDR3 spans 13 amino acids. The V and J ends lost 3 bases and 3 bases respectively, with 7 bases between them. Germline lookup yields CDR1 SGHAT and CDR2 FQNNGV. As DNA, the CDR3 is TGTGCCAGCAGCTTGGAAGGAACAGATACGCAGTATTTT. Its translation is CASSLEGTDTQYF.

This clonotype rates as medium-sized. This chain uses TRBV27 with TRBJ1-1, with 7 nucleotides matching TRBD1. This CDR3 comprises 15 residues. Germline V gene data show CDR1 as MNHEY and CDR2 as SMNVEV (reference sequence). J was trimmed by 1 base and V by 3 bases; bases with no gene match: 5. CDR3 protein: CASSLVGTANTEAFF. CDR3 in DNA: TGTGCCAGCAGTTTGGTAGGGACAGCGAACACTGAAGCTTTCTTT.

This clonotype is deemed medium-sized. The rearrangement joins TRBV10-3 to TRBJ1-3; no firm D call. V lost 9 bases to trimming and J lost 0 bases, with 9 bases between them. CDR3 size: 13 residues. CDR1 is ENHRY, CDR2 SYGVKD, per germline. CDR3 in DNA: TGTGCCATTACTCGAAGCTCTGGAAACACCATATATTTT. Translation: CAITRSSGNTIYF.

This clonotype is judged medium-sized. The chain combines TRBV2 with TRBJ2-7; possibly TRBD1 for D (5 bases). The CDR3 has 14 residues. Germline values: CDR1 SNHLY, CDR2 FYNNEI. Trimming took 5 bases from V and 1 from J, leaving 12 bases between them. This chain's CDR3 is CASSPPGSSYEQYF. The DNA for the CDR3 is TGTGCCAGCAGTCCGCCAGGGTCATCCTACGAGCAGTACTTC.

This clonotype is judged large. This chain links TRBV6-1 with TRBJ1-1; TRBD1 matches at 8 bases. The germline V gene encodes CDR1 MNHNS and CDR2 SASEGT. This CDR3 has 14 amino acids. Losses at the gene ends were 5 bases for V and 1 base for J; bases not matched to a gene: 3. This chain's CDR3 is CASSTDRGNTEAFF. The CDR3 region has the DNA TGTGCCAGCAGTACAGACAGGGGGAACACTGAAGCTTTCTTT.

This clonotype is judged medium-sized (0.01 to 0.1%). The chain links TRBV5-4 to TRBJ2-4; the D gene is possibly TRBD2 (6 bases). Germline-derived CDR1 and CDR2 are SGHNT and YYREEE (reference sequence). This CDR3 has 17 residues. The germline V and J ends were trimmed by 4 bases and 3 bases, with 20 bases remaining between them. Here the CDR3 DNA reads TGTGCCAGCAGCGGGGGAGCGGGCACCTCATACAAAAACATTCAGTACTTC. This encodes CASSGGAGTSYKNIQYF.

This clonotype is medium-sized (0.01 to 0.1%) by share. The J gene is TRBJ2-7, the V gene TRBV20-1; no firm D call. CDR3 length equals 12 residues. Trimming shortened V by 6 bases and J by 2 bases, and 11 bases separated the two germline ends. Germline-derived CDR1 and CDR2 are DFQATT and SNEGSKA (reference sequence). The CDR3 region has the DNA TGCAGTGCGACTGGGATCACCTACGAGCAGTACTTC. This translates into CSATGITYEQYF.

This clonotype is deemed large. The J gene is TRBJ1-1, the V gene TRBV19; D gene uncertain. This CDR3 has 16 amino acids. Germline V gene sequence: CDR1 LNHDA, CDR2 SQIVND (reference sequence). Trimming removed 3 bases from V and 0 bases from J, with 14 bases in between. The DNA for the CDR3 is TGTGCCAGTAGTATTGGATGGGCAGAGGTGAACACTGAAGCTTTCTTT. Translation: CASSIGWAEVNTEAFF.

This clonotype is labeled large. This chain uses TRBV7-9 with TRBJ2-3, with 11 bases aligning to TRBD2. The CDR3 contains 18 residues. After removal of 0 bases from V and 8 bases from J, the junction contained 13 bases not matched to a gene. CDR1 and CDR2 from the germline V gene are SEHNR and FQNEAQ (reference sequence). The CDR3 DNA sequence: TGTGCCAGCAGCTTAGCCTTTTCGACTAGCGGGGCGGAGGCTACGCAGTATTTT. Its translation: CASSLAFSTSGAEATQYF.

This clonotype rates as medium-sized. This rearrangement joins TRBV3-1 to TRBJ1-5, with TRBD1 matching 7 bases. Germline V gives CDR1 LGHDT, CDR2 YNNKEL (reference sequence). Trimming cost V 7 bases and J 4 bases; bases outside gene matches: 7. The CDR3 spans 14 residues. In DNA, the CDR3 is TGTGCCAGCACCCAGGGGGGGGGAAATCAGCCCCAGCATTTT. This translates into CASTQGGGNQPQHF.

By sample share, this clonotype is medium-sized (0.01 to 0.1%). The junction departs from germline at one end; a sequencing error may be responsible. This chain joins TRBV30 and TRBJ2-7; weak D call: TRBD2 (6 bases). Germline values: CDR1 GTSNPN, CDR2 SVGIG (reference sequence). This CDR3 comprises 14 residues. The CDR3 coding sequence is TGTGCCTGGAGTCCCCAGGGAGGTTCCTACGCGCAGTACTTC. Its translation is CAWSPQGGSYAQYF.

Sample share makes this clonotype medium-sized. This chain connects TRBV6-2 or TRBV6-3 to TRBJ2-2, with 16 bases fitting TRBD2. The CDR3 is 20 residues long. From germline, CDR1 is MNHEY and CDR2 SVGEGT. The V gene end was trimmed by 1 base and the J gene end by 0 bases; junction bases not matched to a gene: 5. CDR3 amino acids: CASSYFPGLAGGPNTGELFF. CDR3 DNA sequence: TGTGCCAGCAGTTACTTTCCGGGACTAGCGGGAGGGCCGAACACCGGGGAGCTGTTTTTT.

Concerning this clonotype: A much more abundant neighbour one base away suggests this may be a read error. The chain has TRBV11-2 and TRBJ2-5; the D is unclear. From germline, CDR1 is SGHAT and CDR2 FQNNGV. This CDR3 is 10 amino acids long. CDR3: CASSFETKYF. Written as DNA, the CDR3 is TGTGCCAGCAGCTTCGAGACCAAGTACTTC. The whole variable domain, filled in from reference TRBV11-2 and TRBJ2-5, reads EAGVAQSPRYKIIEKRQSVAFWCNPISGHATLYWYQQILGQGPKLLIQFQNNGVVDDSQLPKDRFSAERLKGVDSTLKIQPAKLEDSAVYLCASSFETKYFGPGTRLLVL.

This clonotype was seen a handful of times. The rearrangement links TRBV28 to TRBJ2-7; 7 nucleotides match TRBD2. Unmatched junction bases numbered 2, after V lost 3 bases and J lost 3 bases. From germline, CDR1 is MDHEN and CDR2 SYDVKM. CDR3 size: 13 residues. The CDR3 region has the DNA TGTGCCAGCAGTTTGGGGGGGAACTACGAGCAGTACTTC. It translates to CASSLGGNYEQYF.

This clonotype is deemed large. V gene TRBV6-5 combines with J gene TRBJ2-7; tentative D call: TRBD1 (6 bases). Trimming cost V 5 bases and J 3 bases, with 17 bases left between them. The CDR3 runs to 15 residues. Germline V gene data show CDR1 as MNHEY and CDR2 as SVGAGI. The CDR3 DNA is TGTGCCAGCAGTCCCGGCGGTACAGGGTTCTACGAGCAGTACTTC. Its translation: CASSPGGTGFYEQYF.

This clonotype is large by share. V and J are TRBV20-1 and TRBJ2-7, with 8 bases matching TRBD1. Germline loops: CDR1 DFQATT, CDR2 SNEGSKA (reference sequence). This CDR3 region has 13 residues. J lost 4 bases, V lost 3 bases, and 5 bases had no gene match. The CDR3: CSASGRGLYEQYF. The CDR3 coding sequence is TGCAGTGCTAGTGGCAGGGGGCTTTACGAGCAGTACTTC.

By its share, this clonotype is large. This chain connects TRBV28 to TRBJ2-3; 8 bases are shared with TRBD2. The CDR3 covers 14 residues. Germline loops: CDR1 MDHEN, CDR2 SYDVKM. With 6 bases clipped from V and 1 base from J, the junction kept 3 bases outside the gene matches. CDR3: CASSLAGRTDTQYF. Here the CDR3 DNA reads TGTGCCAGCAGCTTAGCGGGACGCACAGATACGCAGTATTTT.

By sample share, this clonotype is medium-sized. This rearrangement joins TRBV12-3 or TRBV12-4 to TRBJ1-6; D is unclear. The V end lost 3 bases, the J end lost 5 bases, and 11 bases lay between the germline ends. The CDR3 is made up of 15 amino acids. This CDR3 is CASSFNRGNNSPLHF. The CDR3 DNA reads TGTGCCAGCAGTTTTAATCGGGGAAATAATTCACCCCTCCACTTT.

This clonotype is classed as large. The chain carries TRBV3-1 and TRBJ2-1, with 9 bases fitting TRBD2. From germline, CDR1 is LGHDT and CDR2 YNNKEL (reference sequence). The V gene end was trimmed by 2 bases and the J gene end by 7 bases; junction bases not matched to a gene: 3. CDR3 size: 14 residues. The CDR3 nucleotides are TGTGCCAGCAGCCAACCGGGACTAGCAAATGAGCAGTTCTTC. Amino acids: CASSQPGLANEQFF.

The chain combines TRBV7-2 with TRBJ2-1; a weak D match, TRBD2 (6 bases). The CDR3 runs to 15 residues. Trimming took off 1 base at V and 5 bases at J, with 12 bases between the two ends. From germline, CDR1 is SGHTA and CDR2 FQGNSA. As DNA, the CDR3 is TGTGCCAGCAGCTTAGGACCGGGAGAGCACAATGAGCAGTTCTTC. The encoded protein is CASSLGPGEHNEQFF.